These T cell receptor beta chains were read from a single sample in a study of blood T cells in healthy people across ages. Each CDR3 protein is one row after TCRdb ran MiXCR on the 5' RACE reads. In the table there are more than 650,000 distinct CDR3 sequences, 53% of which are singletons. Specimen: blood. Receptors were obtained from a man at least 80 years old in good health. The conserved cysteine and the conserved F or W are not part of the CDR3 here. A D gene is named only where the DNA matches it firmly.

j_call v_call d_call cdr3_aa
TRBJ2-7 TRBV4-2 TRBD2 ASSQDQIAGTSGSSYEQY
TRBJ2-7 TRBV4-1 TRBD1 ASSQNSPGQGAIEQY
TRBJ2-1 TRBV6-5 TRBD2 ASSYPGLGSMNEQF
TRBJ2-1 TRBV28 TRBD1 ASSPPTGYRNEQF
TRBJ2-3 TRBV18 - ASSLRDGTTDTQY
TRBJ1-2 TRBV3-1 - ASSQQTWGYT
TRBJ1-1 TRBV11-2 - ASSLNFRGVNTEAF
TRBJ2-1 TRBV5-1 - ASSMVLGNEQF
- TRBV6-5 TRBD1 ASRLDRGHEQY
TRBJ2-7 TRBV5-1 TRBD1 ASSLDLGTGVLSSYEQY
TRBJ2-7 TRBV15 TRBD2 ATSKGLAGARTYEQY
TRBJ2-1 TRBV2 TRBD2 ASSEQRLAGNNEQF
TRBJ2-1 TRBV25-1 TRBD1 ASSKGQGIYNEQF
- TRBV11-2 TRBD2 ASSLINRKREGWNEQY
TRBJ2-5 TRBV27 TRBD1 ASRPGTGDLGTQY
TRBJ2-1 TRBV20-1 TRBD2 SARESGTAQF
TRBJ1-1 TRBV7-9 - ASSLERGTEAF
TRBJ1-2 TRBV7-9 TRBD1 ASSLGTGDYYGYT
TRBJ1-1 TRBV7-8 - ASSLGKPEAF
TRBJ2-7 TRBV20-1 TRBD1 SARDRGTEQY
TRBJ2-3 TRBV7-9 - ASRSPQGFTDTQY
- TRBV20-1 TRBD2 SVADVAGGREQY
TRBJ1-5 TRBV6-6 - ASSPTRTVYQPQH
TRBJ2-7 TRBV5-5 - AGSTWTESYEQY
TRBJ2-7 TRBV6-1 TRBD2 ASSPPSGSGRAYEQY
TRBJ1-2 TRBV7-2 TRBD1 ASSTRQGGYT
TRBJ2-3 TRBV7-2 TRBD1 ASSPDRGQRYAY
TRBJ2-1 TRBV11-1 TRBD2 ASSPARGLAGGGNEQF
TRBJ2-7 TRBV6-5 - ASSYSAPGPYEQY
TRBJ2-3 TRBV4-1 TRBD2 ASSQVTGPPGGTQY
TRBJ2-5 TRBV28 - ASSSPGIQETQY
TRBJ2-6 TRBV5-1 - ASSLAHPGANVLT
TRBJ2-3 TRBV20-1 TRBD2 SATGGASGPVDTQY
TRBJ1-5 TRBV3-1 TRBD1 ASSQDGTDNQPQH
TRBJ2-1 TRBV3-1 - ASGTGTRTHNEQF
TRBJ2-7 TRBV4-1 - ASTGLIGLHEQY
- TRBV3-1 - ASSQNTGFAEQY
TRBJ2-7 TRBV10-3 TRBD1 AIGPTGVVRYEQY
TRBJ2-1 TRBV6-2/TRBV6-3 - ASSSSAMGYNEQF
TRBJ2-7 TRBV4-2 TRBD2 ASSAGLARDEQY
TRBJ2-3 TRBV5-1 TRBD2 ASSFGTSSPTQY
- TRBV14 - ASSQDLGSEQY
TRBJ2-1 TRBV12-3/TRBV12-4 - ASSFSLAAGNEQF
TRBJ1-6 TRBV6-5 TRBD1 ASSYPRPGQGNSPLH
TRBJ2-4 TRBV12-3/TRBV12-4 - ASSRAGSAKNIQY
- TRBV20-1 TRBD1 SARSDRGPGSYEQY
TRBJ1-2 TRBV2 - ASSAVRQPDYGYT
TRBJ2-1 TRBV9 - ASSVTGSTNYNEQF
TRBJ1-6 TRBV27 - ASSLETPGSSYNSPLH
TRBJ1-2 TRBV7-2 - ASSSGLTNYGYT